The next 25 T cell receptor beta chains were all read from a single sample in a study of blood T cell repertoires in COVID-19. Libraries were prepared by immunoSEQ multiplex PCR; TCRdb keeps only in-frame clonotypes and omits some of them. The profile shows 250,000 to 300,000 clones, around 83% of them singletons. The source material was peripheral blood. The source is a man at least 80 years old with acute or convalescent COVID-19.

This rearrangement joins TRBV5-4 to TRBJ2-2; D may be TRBD2 (6 bases). This CDR3 is built from 17 residues. V shed 3 bases and J shed 4 bases, with 19 bases lying between them. Per germline, CDR1 SGHNT and CDR2 YYREEE (reference sequence). The DNA of the CDR3 is TGTGCCAGCAGCTCCGGGACCCTCCGGGGAGGCACCGGGGAGCTGTTTTTT. As protein: CASSSGTLRGGTGELFF.

This sequence joins TRBV5-1 and TRBJ2-3, with TRBD2 matching over 8 bases. V was clipped by 0 bases and J by 1 base; unmatched bases: 13. CDR1 SGHRS and CDR2 YFSETQ come from the germline V gene. The CDR3 has 19 amino acids. CDR3 nucleotides: TGCGCCAGCAGCTTGGCTAGCGGGTTCAGCCGTGGTCGCACAGATACGCAGTATTTT. It yields the protein CASSLASGFSRGRTDTQYF.

The gene calls are TRBV2 and TRBJ2-5; D is perhaps TRBD1 (5 bases). CDR1 is SNHLY and CDR2 is FYNNEI in the germline V gene. V was shortened by 5 bases and J by 5 bases, with 15 bases between the two germline ends. This CDR3 contains 14 residues. The DNA of the CDR3 is TGTGCCAGCAGTACAGACAGCCTCCTGGAGACCCAGTACTTC. Residues: CASSTDSLLETQYF.

The DNA for the CDR3 is TGTGCCAGCAGCCGAGGGCCCCTCTTCTACGAGCAGTACTTC. Its translation is CASSRGPLFYEQYF. The gene calls are TRBV14 and TRBJ2-7; D is perhaps TRBD2 (5 bases). CDR1 is SGHDN and CDR2 is FVKESK in the germline V gene. V was trimmed by 4 bases and J by 3 bases, leaving 13 bases between them. The CDR3 contains 14 residues.

This clone has a single count. The CDR3 DNA sequence: TGTGCCAGCAGTGGGCAGGGCAGCACCGGGGAGCTGTTTTTT. It yields the protein CASSGQGSTGELFF. The rearrangement links TRBV2 to TRBJ2-2; possibly TRBD1 for D (5 bases). V gave up 4 bases and J gave up 4 bases, with 10 bases separating them. CDR3 length: 14 residues. Germline values: CDR1 SNHLY, CDR2 FYNNEI.

V gene TRBV7-8 combines with J gene TRBJ1-5; D gene unclear. This CDR3 spans 12 amino acids. Trimming left V 5 bases short and J 6 bases short, with 8 bases between. CDR1 is SGHVS and CDR2 is FQNEAQ in the germline V gene. In nucleotides, the CDR3 is TGTGCCAGCAGCCTCCCAGGTCAGCCCCAGCATTTT. Its protein product is CASSLPGQPQHF.

The chain is built from TRBV3-1 (or the pseudogene TRBV3-2) and TRBJ1-2; TRBD1 matches at 9 bases. The J segment lost 6 bases and the V segment lost 0 bases, leaving 14 bases of the junction unmatched. CDR3 size: 18 residues. Germline CDR1 reads LGHDT; CDR2 reads YNNKEL (reference sequence). The CDR3 protein is CASSQDHRGSDRGDGYTF. The CDR3 region has the DNA TGTGCCAGCAGCCAAGATCATAGGGGGTCGGACAGGGGAGATGGCTACACCTTC.

This clone was recorded only once. The rearrangement uses TRBV25-1 and TRBJ2-1; D is perhaps TRBD2 (6 bases). Trimming stripped 4 bases from V and 4 bases from J, with 11 bases between. The CDR3 covers 14 residues. Germline assignment: CDR1 MGHDK and CDR2 SYGVNS. The CDR3 region has the DNA TGTGCCAGCAGTGGCGGGACTCCTTACAATGAGCAGTTCTTC. Encoded protein: CASSGGTPYNEQFF.

The chain has TRBV5-1 and TRBJ2-7; no definite D call. This CDR3 has 16 amino acids. The V gene's germline CDR1 is SGHRS and CDR2 YFSETQ. Trimming pared 1 base from V and 0 bases from J, leaving 14 bases between. As DNA, the CDR3 is TGCGCCAGCAGCTTGACCCAGCGCCACGGCTCCTACGAGCAGTACTTC. Translating it yields CASSLTQRHGSYEQYF.

The V and J genes are TRBV18 and TRBJ2-7, with unresolved D. CDR1 and CDR2 (germline): KGHSH, LQKENI. This CDR3 is 13 amino acids long. Trimming pared 0 bases from V and 6 bases from J, leaving 9 bases between. CDR3 region: CASSPPWAGEQYF. The CDR3 coding sequence is TGTGCCAGCTCACCACCCTGGGCAGGCGAGCAGTACTTC.

The chain joins TRBV28 to TRBJ2-7; 8 nucleotides agree with TRBD2. With V trimmed by 1 base and J by 2 bases, 4 bases remained unmatched. CDR3 length equals 15 residues. Germline CDR1 is MDHEN and CDR2 is SYDVKM. CDR3 DNA: TGTGCCAGCAGTTTATCTAGCGGGTCCACCTACGAGCAGTACTTC. Protein: CASSLSSGSTYEQYF.

The CDR3 region is CASRQEYNEQFF. CDR3 bases: TGTGCCAGCCGACAGGAGTACAATGAGCAGTTCTTC. The chain couples TRBV2 to TRBJ2-1, with D possibly matching TRBD1 (6 bases). Trimming took off 8 bases at V and 4 bases at J, with 9 bases between the two ends. This CDR3 spans 12 amino acids. The germline V gene encodes CDR1 SNHLY and CDR2 FYNNEI.

The CDR3 reads CASSETGRNSPLHF. For the CDR3, the DNA is TGTGCCAGCAGTGAGACAGGGAGAAATTCACCCCTCCACTTT. The chain couples TRBV2 to TRBJ1-6; TRBD1 agrees at 7 bases. The CDR3 consists of 14 residues. V dropped 3 bases and J dropped 7; count of bases not matched to a gene: 3. CDR1 is SNHLY, CDR2 FYNNEI, per germline.

J is TRBJ1-1 and V is TRBV6-9; weak D call: TRBD1 (5 bases). V shed 4 bases and J shed 0 bases, with 24 bases lying between them. The CDR3 consists of 19 residues. Germline-derived CDR1 and CDR2 are MNHGY and SVAAGI. The CDR3 DNA follows: TGTGCCAGCAGTTCACCCCCTCCGACAGCCGAGAAGCTGAACACTGAAGCTTTCTTT. It translates to CASSSPPPTAEKLNTEAFF.

V is TRBV5-4 and J is TRBJ2-2, with TRBD2 matching 13 bases. Germline lookup yields CDR1 SGHNT and CDR2 YYREEE (reference sequence). V shed 4 bases and J 6 bases; nucleotides not matched to a gene: 9. This CDR3 is built from 17 residues. The CDR3 DNA reads as TGTGCCAGCAGCCCTGGGACTAGCGGGACGGTAGCCGGGGAGCTGTTTTTT. It yields the protein CASSPGTSGTVAGELFF.

The V gene is TRBV30, the J gene TRBJ1-1; perhaps TRBD1 as D (5 bases). The CDR3 covers 15 residues. Trimming removed 4 bases at V and 4 bases at J, with 19 bases between. Germline V gives CDR1 GTSNPN, CDR2 SVGIG (reference sequence). CDR3 nucleotide sequence: TGTGCCTGGACCCCCGCAGGGCTCGGCGGCACTGAAGCTTTCTTT. Translation: CAWTPAGLGGTEAFF.

The genes are TRBV27 and TRBJ1-2; the D gene is possibly TRBD1 (6 bases). Germline CDR1 is MNHEY and CDR2 is SMNVEV (reference sequence). The V end was cut by 3 bases, the J end by 7 bases, with 12 bases between. The CDR3 sequence is 13 residues long. CDR3 amino acids: CASSFTGNRGYTF. CDR3 in DNA: TGTGCCAGCAGTTTCACAGGGAACCGTGGCTACACCTTC.

The V and J genes are TRBV25-1 and TRBJ2-1; possible D gene TRBD2, 6 bases. Trimming removed 10 bases at V and 8 bases at J, with 15 bases between. The CDR3 runs to 12 residues. CDR1 and CDR2 from the germline V gene are MGHDK and SYGVNS. DNA of the CDR3: TGTGCCATAGGGACGGAGGGCGATGAGCAGTTCTTC. Its protein product is CAIGTEGDEQFF.

The V gene is TRBV2, the J gene TRBJ2-2; the D gene is possibly TRBD1 (5 bases). The CDR3 runs 14 residues. V lost 4 bases, J lost 2 bases, and 8 bases lay in between. CDR1 is SNHLY and CDR2 is FYNNEI in the germline V gene. CDR3 sequence: CASSVDRNTGELFF. The CDR3 coding sequence is TGTGCCAGCAGTGTTGACAGAAACACCGGGGAGCTGTTTTTT.

The V call is TRBV11-2, the J call TRBJ2-3, with 10 bases fitting TRBD1. The CDR3 length is 17 residues. The germline gives CDR1 SGHAT, CDR2 FQNNGV. The V segment lost 8 bases and the J segment 0 bases; nucleotides outside the gene matches: 11. The CDR3 sequence: CASWGQGPTFSTDTQYF. The CDR3 region has the DNA TGTGCCAGCTGGGGACAGGGGCCGACTTTTAGCACAGATACGCAGTATTTT.

The genes are TRBV7-2 and TRBJ2-4, with D possibly being TRBD2 (5 bases). The CDR3 is 13 residues long. Germline V gene sequence: CDR1 SGHTA, CDR2 FQGNSA. Deletions cut 5 bases from V and 7 bases from J, with 12 bases between. The CDR3 region is CASSLNSGNIQYF. The CDR3, as DNA: TGTGCCAGCAGCCTAAACAGCGGTAACATTCAGTACTTC.

A single count supports this clone. The rearrangement joins TRBV5-4 to TRBJ1-1; the D gene is possibly TRBD1 (6 bases). CDR3 length: 15 amino acids. Germline V gene data show CDR1 as SGHNT and CDR2 as YYREEE (reference sequence). Trimming left V 7 bases short and J 4 bases short, with 20 bases between. CDR3 sequence reads: CASLPKGQGSTEAFF. The CDR3 coding sequence is TGTGCCAGCCTCCCTAAAGGGCAGGGGAGCACTGAAGCTTTCTTT. Full variable domain (remainder filled in from reference TRBV5-4 and TRBJ1-1): ETGVTQSPTHLIKTRGQQVTLRCSSQSGHNTVSWYQQALGQGPQFIFQYYREEENGRGNFPPRFSGLQFPNYSSELNVNALELDDSALYLCASLPKGQGSTEAFFGQGTRLTVV.

V is TRBV6-5 and J is TRBJ1-5, with TRBD1 identical over 7 bases. V gave up 6 bases and J gave up 4 bases; unmatched junction bases: 6. Germline CDR1 and CDR2: MNHEY and SVGAGI. The CDR3 has 14 amino acids. This CDR3 is CASRETGLNQPQHF. The CDR3 nucleotides are TGTGCCAGCAGAGAGACAGGGTTAAATCAGCCCCAGCATTTT.

This chain uses TRBV29-1 with TRBJ2-7, with D maybe TRBD1 (5 bases). Germline loops: CDR1 SQVTM, CDR2 ANQGSEA. Between the trimmed V and J ends, which lost 3 bases and 1 base, there was a span of 13 bases. The CDR3 length is 14 residues. The CDR3 nucleotides read TGCAGCGTTGAGTTTGGGGCCAGATCCTACGAGCAGTACTTC. Its protein product is CSVEFGARSYEQYF.

J is TRBJ2-7 and V is TRBV2; TRBD1 is a possible D gene (6 bases). Per germline, CDR1 SNHLY and CDR2 FYNNEI. Trimming removed 5 bases from V and 4 bases from J, with 18 bases in between. The CDR3 contains 15 residues. For the CDR3, the DNA is TGTGCCAGCAGTTCCCAACAGGGCCTCTTGTACGAGCAGTACTTC. Translated, it gives CASSSQQGLLYEQYF. The full variable domain, in which reference TRBV2 and TRBJ2-7 provide the parts outside the CDR3, is EPEVTQTPSHQVTQMGQEVILRCVPISNHLYFYWYRQILGQKVEFLVSFYNNEISEKSEIFDDQFSVERPDGSNFTLKIRSTKLEDSAMYFCASSSQQGLLYEQYFGPGTRLTVT.